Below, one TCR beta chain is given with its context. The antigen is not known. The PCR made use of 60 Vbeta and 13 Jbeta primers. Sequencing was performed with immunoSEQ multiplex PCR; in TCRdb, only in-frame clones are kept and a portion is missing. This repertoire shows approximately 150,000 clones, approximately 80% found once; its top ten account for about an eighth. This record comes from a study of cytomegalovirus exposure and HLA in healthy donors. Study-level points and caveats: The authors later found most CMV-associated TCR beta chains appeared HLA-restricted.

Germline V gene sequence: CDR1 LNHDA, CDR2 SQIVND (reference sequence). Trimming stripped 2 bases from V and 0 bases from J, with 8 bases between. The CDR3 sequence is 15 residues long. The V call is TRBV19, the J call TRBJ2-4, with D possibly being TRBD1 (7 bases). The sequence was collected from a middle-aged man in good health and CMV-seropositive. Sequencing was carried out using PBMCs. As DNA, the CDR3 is TGTGCCAGTAGTATACAGGGGGGAGCCAAAAACATTCAGTACTTC. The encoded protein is CASSIQGGAKNIQYF. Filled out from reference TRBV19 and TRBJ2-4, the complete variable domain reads DGGITQSPKYLFRKEGQNVTLSCEQNLNHDAMYWYRQDPGQGLRLIYYSQIVNDFQKGDIAEGYSVSREKKESFPLTVTSAQKNPTAFYLCASSIQGGAKNIQYFGAGTRLSVL.